A single sample gave rise to the 18 T cell receptor beta chains below, sequenced in a study of regulatory T cells in long-lasting Graves disease. The sample's time point: persistent/refractory GD, antithyroid drugs over 5 years with positive TRAb. PBMCs were the source of the RNA used for TCR sequencing. Arm-PCR with iRepertoire HTBI primers amplified the CDR3 regions for these TCR beta libraries. TCRdb re-called the multiplex PCR reads through MiXCR, storing one row per CDR3 protein. Of more than 300,000 distinct CDR3 sequences listed, 20% to 25% are singletons. The input for sequencing was peripheral blood mononuclear cells (PBMCs), taken when the disease was refractory, from a patient treated with antithyroid drugs. The receptors stem from a woman in her 40s with Graves disease.

This clonotype was counted many times. The chain carries TRBV28 and TRBJ1-1; no reliable D call. This CDR3 comprises 13 residues. V dropped 3 bases and J dropped 11 bases, with 16 bases sitting between them. Germline lookup yields CDR1 MDHEN and CDR2 SYDVKM. Written as DNA, the CDR3 is TGTGCCAGCAGTTTGGGGATTTCAGTGGGGGCTTTCTTT. Residues: CASSLGISVGAFF.

This clonotype was detected many times. The chain is built from TRBV28 and TRBJ2-2; D call uncertain. Germline values: CDR1 MDHEN, CDR2 SYDVKM. V was cut by 10 bases and J by 4 bases, with 13 bases left in between. The CDR3 contains 13 residues. Here the CDR3 DNA reads TGTGCCACCGCCCCGGCCGGCACCGGGGAGCTGTTTTTT. Translation gives CATAPAGTGELFF.

The table lists this clonotype with many counts. The chain has TRBV28 and TRBJ2-7; D not certain. The CDR3 runs 10 residues. Germline CDR1 is MDHEN and CDR2 is SYDVKM. Trimming pared 8 bases from V and 7 bases from J, leaving 9 bases between. CDR3 in amino acids: CASGWFEQYF. CDR3 bases: TGTGCCAGCGGGTGGTTTGAGCAGTACTTC.

This clonotype showed up many times. This chain uses TRBV2 with TRBJ1-5; no clear D gene. Looked up from germline, CDR1 is SNHLY and CDR2 is FYNNEI. The germline V and J ends were trimmed by 7 bases and 0 bases, with 13 bases remaining between them. CDR3 length: 15 amino acids. The CDR3 nucleotides read TGTGCCAGCACCCCGACAAGGGATAGCAATCAGCCCCAGCATTTT. Amino acids: CASTPTRDSNQPQHF.

The chain couples TRBV4-2 to TRBJ1-2, with 9 positions matching TRBD1. The CDR3 is 15 amino acids. Looked up from germline, CDR1 is LGHNA and CDR2 is YNFKEQ. The V and J ends lost 2 bases and 6 bases, in that order; junction bases with no gene match: 7. CDR3 nucleotides: TGTGCCAGCAGCCAACCAGGACAGGGGAGAGATGGCTACACCTTC. It yields the protein CASSQPGQGRDGYTF.

The V call is TRBV5-1, the J call TRBJ2-5, with D unclear. V lost 0 bases and J lost 5, with 11 bases in between. The germline CDR1 and CDR2 sequences are SGHRS and YFSETQ. This CDR3 region has 14 residues. The CDR3 sequence: CASSLGHLMETQYF. The CDR3 DNA reads TGCGCCAGCAGCTTGGGCCATCTGATGGAGACCCAGTACTTC. Looking up the rest from reference TRBV5-1 and TRBJ2-5 gives the full variable domain: KAGVTQTPRYLIKTRGQQVTLSCSPISGHRSVSWYQQTPGQGLQFLFEYFSETQRNKGNFPGRFSGRQFSNSRSEMNVSTLELGDSALYLCASSLGHLMETQYFGPGTRLLVL.

This clonotype was counted at least ten times. This chain connects TRBV28 to TRBJ2-7; a weak D match, TRBD1 (6 bases). Deletions cut 3 bases from V and 0 bases from J, with 9 bases between. CDR1 is MDHEN and CDR2 is SYDVKM in the germline V gene. CDR3 length: 14 amino acids. CDR3 bases: TGTGCCAGCAGTTTTGTGGACAGCTCCTACGAGCAGTACTTC. It yields the protein CASSFVDSSYEQYF.

V usage is TRBV30 and J usage is TRBJ1-5; TRBD1 is a possible D gene (6 bases). Germline CDR1 is GTSNPN and CDR2 is SVGIG (reference sequence). The CDR3 extends over 14 amino acids. Trimming took off 7 bases at V and 7 bases at J, with 20 bases between the two ends. DNA of the CDR3: TGTGCCTTCTCGCTAGGGGGGAACCCGCAGCCCCAGCATTTT. As protein: CAFSLGGNPQPQHF. The whole variable domain, remainder taken from reference TRBV30 and TRBJ1-5, is SQTIHQWPATLVQPVGSPLSLECTVEGTSNPNLYWYRQAAGRGLQLLFYSVGIGQISSEVPQNLSASRPQDRQFILSSKKLLLSDSGFYLCAFSLGGNPQPQHFGDGTRLSIL.

The genes are TRBV6-1 and TRBJ1-5; 10 bases agree with TRBD1. The length of the CDR3 is 14 residues. Germline-derived CDR1 and CDR2 are MNHNS and SASEGT. Germline trimming cut 6 bases from V and 6 bases from J; bases unmatched to any gene: 5. CDR3 residues: CASRTGTGVQPQHF. Here the CDR3 DNA reads TGTGCCAGCAGAACAGGGACAGGGGTTCAGCCCCAGCATTTT.

A single count supports this clonotype. This likely reflects a read error, since a far larger clone is one base away. The V call is TRBV7-2, the J call TRBJ2-7; D is possibly TRBD1 (5 bases). The length of the CDR3 is 12 residues. Germline V gene sequence: CDR1 SGHTA, CDR2 FQGNSA. The CDR3 bases are TGTGCCAGCGGCAGGGATACCTACGAGCAGCACTTC. Protein product: CASGRDTYEQHF.

This sequence joins TRBV5-4 and TRBJ2-2; D is perhaps TRBD2 (5 bases). CDR1 is SGHNT and CDR2 is YYREEE in the germline V gene (reference sequence). The length of the CDR3 is 14 residues. V lost 6 bases and J 7 bases, leaving 16 bases between the germline ends. DNA of the CDR3: TGTGCCAGCACCCGGAGAGGGAAAGGCGGGGAGCTGTTTTTT. It encodes CASTRRGKGGELFF.

In regard to this clonotype: A read error may be the cause here, since a much bigger clone is one base away. The chain couples TRBV7-8 to TRBJ1-1; no clear D. There are 17 residues in the CDR3. Trimming took 1 base from V and 3 from J, leaving 18 bases between them. Germline V CDR1 and CDR2: SGHVS, FQNEAQ. The CDR3, as DNA: TGTGCCAGCAGCTTAGAGACCAGTTTATGTGGGGACACTGAAGCTTTCTTT. It codes for CASSLETSLCGDTEAFF.

Ten or more counts support this clonotype. The chain has TRBV28 and TRBJ1-4; 7 nucleotides agree with TRBD1. Germline lookup yields CDR1 MDHEN and CDR2 SYDVKM. The CDR3 contains 13 residues. The V gene end was trimmed by 6 bases and the J gene end by 7 bases; junction bases not matched to a gene: 5. CDR3 nucleotides: TGTGCCAGCAGGACCACAGGGGTTGAAAAACTGTTTTTT. Translated, it gives CASRTTGVEKLFF.

V and J are TRBV6-1 and TRBJ2-2; unclear D gene. The germline V and J ends were trimmed by 5 bases and 3 bases, with 7 bases remaining between them. This CDR3 has 13 amino acids. Germline lookup yields CDR1 MNHNS and CDR2 SASEGT. The CDR3 is CASSTTDTGELFF. CDR3 in DNA: TGTGCCAGCAGTACCACTGACACCGGGGAGCTGTTTTTT.

This clonotype has only a few counts. The chain employs TRBV7-3 and TRBJ2-3, with 9 positions matching TRBD1. V shed 5 bases, J shed 1 base, and the junction held 4 bases outside the gene matches. CDR3 size: 15 residues. From germline, CDR1 is SGHTA and CDR2 FQGTGA. The CDR3 DNA is TGTGCCAGCAGCCCCCGGACAGGGGGCACAGATACGCAGTATTTT. As protein: CASSPRTGGTDTQYF.

This clonotype has at least ten counts. The chain employs TRBV5-1 and TRBJ1-2; D remains unclear. The V gene's germline CDR1 is SGHRS and CDR2 YFSETQ. V gave up 4 bases and J gave up 0 bases, with 4 bases separating them. This CDR3 spans 12 amino acids. CDR3: CASSAANYGYTF. CDR3 bases: TGCGCCAGCAGCGCAGCTAACTATGGCTACACCTTC.

This sequence joins TRBV5-1 and TRBJ1-5, with 9 bases fitting TRBD1. Trimming at V came to 4 bases and at J to 6 bases, leaving 5 bases not matched to a gene. The CDR3 sequence is 14 residues long. The germline CDR1 and CDR2 sequences are SGHRS and YFSETQ. The CDR3 coding sequence is TGCGCCAGCAGCCCCGGACAGGGGTCTCAGCCCCAGCATTTT. Translated, it gives CASSPGQGSQPQHF.

This clonotype was seen more than once but under ten times. The CDR3 bases are TGTGCCAGCAGTTTATCGTTTTCTCGACTGAAAAACATTCAGTACTTC. Translation gives CASSLSFSRLKNIQYF. The chain has TRBV27 and TRBJ2-4; D is unresolved. Trimming took 0 bases from V and 4 from J, leaving 13 bases between them. The CDR3 is 16 amino acids. Germline loops: CDR1 MNHEY, CDR2 SMNVEV (reference sequence).